This T cell receptor beta chain was captured in a study of T cell responses to AZD1222 COVID-19 vaccine. Across the study: Analysis merged second doses at about 4 or about 12 weeks.

CDR3 length equals 13 residues. V gave up 5 bases and J gave up 1 base, with 9 bases separating them. This clone was seen once. This table comes from immunoSEQ multiplex PCR, and its TCRdb copy is limited to in-frame clones, with some not included. The sample shows under 150,000 clones, 90% to 95% of them seen only once. The sequence was obtained from an adult in good health. This specimen was peripheral blood, taken on day 0 of AZD1222 vaccination. The chain is built from TRBV12-3 or TRBV12-4 and TRBJ2-7; D gene unclear. This CDR3 is CASSLYQSYEQYF. The CDR3 DNA reads TGTGCCAGCAGTCTATACCAGTCCTACGAGCAGTACTTC.